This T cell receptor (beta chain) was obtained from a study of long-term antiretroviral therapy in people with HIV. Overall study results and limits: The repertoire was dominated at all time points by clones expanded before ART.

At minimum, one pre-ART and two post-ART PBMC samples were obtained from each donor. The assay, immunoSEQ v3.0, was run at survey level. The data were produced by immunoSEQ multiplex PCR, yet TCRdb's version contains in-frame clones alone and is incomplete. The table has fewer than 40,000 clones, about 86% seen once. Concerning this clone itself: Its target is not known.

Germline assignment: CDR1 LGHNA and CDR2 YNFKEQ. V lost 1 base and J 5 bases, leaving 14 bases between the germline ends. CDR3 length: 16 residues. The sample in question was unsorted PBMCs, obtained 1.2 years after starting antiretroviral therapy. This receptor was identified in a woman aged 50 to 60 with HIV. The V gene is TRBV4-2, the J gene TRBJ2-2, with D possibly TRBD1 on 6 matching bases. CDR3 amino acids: CASSQGGRGGTGELFF. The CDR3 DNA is TGTGCCAGCAGCCAAGGAGGCAGGGGCGGGACCGGGGAGCTGTTTTTT.